Following are 6 T cell receptor beta chains from one sample sequenced in a study of T cell changes during pregnancy in multiple sclerosis. Sequencing was performed with immunoSEQ multiplex PCR; in TCRdb, only in-frame clones are kept and a portion is missing. The sample yields around 80,000 clones, about 92% seen once. The sequenced sample was peripheral blood, obtained before pregnancy. These receptors all stem from a female donor with multiple sclerosis, enrolled in a pregnancy study.

This clone was found a few times. The J gene is TRBJ1-5, the V gene TRBV15; D perhaps matches TRBD1 (6 bases). There are 15 residues in the CDR3. With 8 bases removed from V and 5 bases from J, the gap between germline ends came to 19 bases. Germline V lookup: CDR1 LNHNV, CDR2 YYDKDF (reference sequence). The chain's CDR3 is CATRTSLGGDQPQHF. The CDR3 DNA follows: TGTGCCACCCGTACGTCGTTAGGGGGAGATCAGCCCCAGCATTTT. Complete variable domain (other parts from reference TRBV15 and TRBJ1-5): DAMVIQNPRYQVTQFGKPVTLSCSQTLNHNVMYWYQQKSSQAPKLLFHYYDKDFNNEADTPDNFQSRRPNTSFCFLDIRSPGLGDTAMYLCATRTSLGGDQPQHFGDGTRLSIL.

The chain uses TRBV6-5 and TRBJ1-4; D gene uncertain. Trimming stripped 2 bases from V and 6 bases from J, with 13 bases between. This CDR3 spans 15 amino acids. Germline V lookup: CDR1 MNHEY, CDR2 SVGAGI. CDR3 amino acids: CASSYLTERDEKLFF. CDR3 coding DNA: TGTGCCAGCAGTTACCTCACAGAGAGGGATGAAAAACTGTTTTTT.

The sample holds a few counts of this clone. The chain has TRBV19 and TRBJ1-5; 7 bases align to TRBD1. Unmatched junction bases numbered 2, after V lost 10 bases and J lost 2 bases. From germline, CDR1 is LNHDA and CDR2 SQIVND (reference sequence). The CDR3 is 12 amino acids. The CDR3 region has the DNA TGTGCCACCGGACAGGGCAATCAGCCCCAGCATTTT. Translating gives CATGQGNQPQHF.

This clone was observed once. At one of its ends the junction is not consistent with the germline gene, which may arise from a read error. The V gene is TRBV28, the J gene TRBJ1-3; D remains ambiguous. Germline CDR1 reads MDHEN; CDR2 reads SYDVKM. This CDR3 contains 16 residues. CDR3 sequence reads: CASRLSDRHYGNTIYF. The CDR3 nucleotides are TGTGCCAGCAGGTTATCAGATAGGCACTACGGAAACACCATATATTTT.

This clone was found once. The chain carries TRBV2 and TRBJ2-5; 8 nucleotides align to TRBD1. CDR1 is SNHLY, CDR2 FYNNEI, per germline. The junction had 17 bases not matched to a gene; V was cut back by 0 bases and J by 5 bases. The CDR3 totals 19 residues. The CDR3 sequence: CASSEALFSGAGGRETQYF. CDR3 nucleotides: TGTGCCAGCAGTGAAGCGCTGTTCTCCGGGGCAGGGGGCCGGGAGACCCAGTACTTC.

By sample fraction, this clone is medium-sized (0.01 to 0.1%). The chain links TRBV7-9 to TRBJ2-2; TRBD2 is a possible D gene (5 bases). CDR1 is SEHNR, CDR2 FQNEAQ, per germline (reference sequence). The CDR3 runs to 17 residues. V lost 3 bases, J lost 0 bases, and 14 bases lay in between. This chain's CDR3 is CASSFPAGAPNTGELFF. DNA for the CDR3: TGTGCCAGCAGCTTCCCCGCGGGTGCACCGAACACCGGGGAGCTGTTTTTT.